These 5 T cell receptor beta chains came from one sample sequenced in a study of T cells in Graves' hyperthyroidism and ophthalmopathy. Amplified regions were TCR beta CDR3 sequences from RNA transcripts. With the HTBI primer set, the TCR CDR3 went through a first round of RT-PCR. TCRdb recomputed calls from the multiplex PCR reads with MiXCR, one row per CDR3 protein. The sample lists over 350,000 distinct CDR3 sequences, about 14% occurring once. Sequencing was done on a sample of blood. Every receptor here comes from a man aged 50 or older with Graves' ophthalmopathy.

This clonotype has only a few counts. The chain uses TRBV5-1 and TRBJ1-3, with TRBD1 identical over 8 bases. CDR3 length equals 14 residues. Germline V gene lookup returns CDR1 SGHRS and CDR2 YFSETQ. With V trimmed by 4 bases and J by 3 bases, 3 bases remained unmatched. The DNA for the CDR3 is TGCGCCAGCAGCGACAGGGGAGATGGAAACACCATATATTTT. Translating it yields CASSDRGDGNTIYF.

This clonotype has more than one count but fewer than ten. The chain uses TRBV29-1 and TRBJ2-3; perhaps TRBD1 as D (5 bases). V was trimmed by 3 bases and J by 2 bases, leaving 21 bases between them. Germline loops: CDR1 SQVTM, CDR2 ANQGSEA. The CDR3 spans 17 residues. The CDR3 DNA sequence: TGCAGCGTTGAGGGGCGCCAGGCATCCGGATCCACAGATACGCAGTATTTT. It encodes CSVEGRQASGSTDTQYF.

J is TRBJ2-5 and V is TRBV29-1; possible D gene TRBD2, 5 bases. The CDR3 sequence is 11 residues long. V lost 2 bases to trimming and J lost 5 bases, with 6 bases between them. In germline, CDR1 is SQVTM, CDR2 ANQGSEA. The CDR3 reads CSVETGETQYF. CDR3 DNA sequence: TGCAGCGTTGAAACGGGGGAGACCCAGTACTTC.

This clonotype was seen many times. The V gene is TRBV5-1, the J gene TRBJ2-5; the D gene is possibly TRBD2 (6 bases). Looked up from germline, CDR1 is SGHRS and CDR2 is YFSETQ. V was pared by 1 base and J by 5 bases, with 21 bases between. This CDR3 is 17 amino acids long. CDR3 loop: CASSLKVGGVGGETQYF. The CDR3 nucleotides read TGCGCCAGCAGCTTGAAGGTCGGCGGGGTAGGTGGTGAGACCCAGTACTTC.

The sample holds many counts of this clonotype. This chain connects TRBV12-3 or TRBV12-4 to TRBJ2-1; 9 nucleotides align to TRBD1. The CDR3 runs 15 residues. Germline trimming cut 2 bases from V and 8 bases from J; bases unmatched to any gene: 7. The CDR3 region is CASSLLNRGQDEQFF. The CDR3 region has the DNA TGTGCCAGCAGTTTATTGAACAGGGGGCAGGATGAGCAGTTCTTC.